This T cell receptor beta chain was captured in a study of T cells in Graves' hyperthyroidism and ophthalmopathy. V dropped 2 bases and J dropped 7; count of bases not matched to a gene: 8. The CDR3 runs to 14 residues. Per the germline V gene, CDR1 is SGHRS and CDR2 is YFSETQ. The source material, RNA transcripts, was used to amplify TCR beta CDR3 regions. The HTBI primer set drove a first-round RT-PCR of the TCR CDR3. TCRdb reprocessed the multiplex PCR reads via MiXCR and lists one record per CDR3 protein. The sample has roughly 260,000 distinct CDR3 sequences; less than 15% are singletons. The chain joins TRBV5-1 to TRBJ1-1; 7 bases align to TRBD1. The source of this sequence is a woman aged 40-49 years with Graves' hyperthyroidism that later progressed to Graves' ophthalmopathy. Material: blood. DNA of the CDR3: TGCGCCAGCAGCTTAGGGGGCCTGAGAAGTGAAGCTTTCTTT. This encodes CASSLGGLRSEAFF.